Below, 6 T cell receptor beta chains from the same sample are listed, as sequenced in a study of CD8+CD57+ T cells in acquired aplastic anemia. Sequencing was done on patients that had shown CD8+CD57+ cell expansion by flow cytometry. It was genomic DNA that served as the template for profiling TCR beta VDJ and CDR3. Each CDR3 protein is one row after TCRdb ran MiXCR on the reads. The sample includes around 170,000 distinct CDR3 sequences, nearly 50% seen only once; the top ten take about 9.7%. The sequenced material came from sorted CD4+, CD8+, or CD8+CD57+ T cells (not recorded which) from PBMCs. The receptors originated from a human donor with aplastic anemia.

On this clonotype: The junction and the germline gene differ at one end; a read error may be behind it. The J gene is TRBJ1-4, the V gene TRBV27, with TRBD1 matching over 8 bases. CDR1 is MNHEY and CDR2 is SMNVEV in the germline V gene (reference sequence). The length of the CDR3 is 15 residues. The CDR3 DNA is TGTGCCAGCAGTTCGCTCGGGACAGGAAGCGAAAAACTGCTTTTT. Residues: CASSSLGTGSEKLLF. Using reference TRBV27 and TRBJ1-4 for the parts outside the CDR3, the full variable domain is EAQVTQNPRYLITVTGKKLTVTCSQNMNHEYMSWYRQDPGLGLRQIYYSMNVEVTDKGDVPEGYKVSRKEKRNFPLILESPSPNQTSLYFCASSSLGTGSEKLLFGSGTQLSVL.

This clonotype has a single count. This chain joins TRBV10-3 and TRBJ2-1, with a weak D call TRBD2 (6 bases). The CDR3 length is 14 residues. CDR1 is ENHRY and CDR2 is SYGVKD in the germline V gene. V lost 4 bases and J lost 9, with 16 bases in between. This CDR3 reads CAISVVGGEVEQFF. CDR3 in DNA: TGTGCCATCAGTGTGGTGGGAGGAGAGGTTGAGCAGTTCTTC.

This clonotype has ten or more counts. The rearrangement joins TRBV4-2 to TRBJ2-7; perhaps TRBD1 as D (6 bases). The ends were cut back, 4 bases at V and 0 bases at J, with 16 bases in the middle. The CDR3 length is 16 residues. The germline CDR1 and CDR2 sequences are LGHNA and YNFKEQ. The chain's CDR3 is CASSRGQGPSSYEQYF. CDR3 DNA: TGTGCCAGCAGCCGGGGGCAGGGTCCATCCTCCTACGAGCAGTACTTC.

Many counts were recorded for this clonotype. The chain links TRBV4-2 to TRBJ1-6; 8 bases align to TRBD1. The V gene's germline CDR1 is LGHNA and CDR2 YNFKEQ. J gave up 9 bases and V 5 bases, and 9 bases lay outside the gene matches. The CDR3 is made up of 15 amino acids. CDR3 region: CASSAGTGEFSPLHF. The DNA of the CDR3 is TGTGCCAGCAGCGCCGGGACAGGCGAATTTTCACCCCTCCACTTT.

This clonotype was found many times. V is TRBV5-1 and J is TRBJ1-1; 7 nucleotides align to TRBD1. V shed 2 bases, J shed 5 bases, and the junction held 9 bases outside the gene matches. This CDR3 contains 15 residues. The germline V gene encodes CDR1 SGHRS and CDR2 YFSETQ. The CDR3 nucleotides are TGCGCCAGCAGCTTTTGGACAGGTGGCGAGACTGAAGCTTTCTTT. The encoded protein is CASSFWTGGETEAFF.

The rearrangement joins TRBV7-9 to TRBJ1-2; no firm D call. V gave up 3 bases and J gave up 3 bases, with 14 bases separating them. Germline V gene data show CDR1 as SEHNR and CDR2 as FQNEAQ (reference sequence). The CDR3 sequence is 15 residues long. CDR3 DNA: TGTGCCAGCAGCTTCTCGGGCACCGCGCACTATGGCTACACCTTC. Its protein product is CASSFSGTAHYGYTF. Combining the CDR3 with reference TRBV7-9 and TRBJ1-2 gives the whole variable domain DTGVSQNPRHKITKRGQNVTFRCDPISEHNRLYWYRQTLGQGPEFLTYFQNEAQLEKSRLLSDRFSAERPKGSFSTLEIQRTEQGDSAMYLCASSFSGTAHYGYTFGSGTRLTVV.